This T cell receptor (beta chain) was obtained from a study of control samples from healthy donors and cancer patients. Sequencing used immunoSEQ multiplex PCR; TCRdb keeps in-frame clones, though not all of them. Of around 180,000 clones detected, roughly 92% appear once; the ten largest clones hold 1.1% to 1.5%. The length of the CDR3 is 13 residues. Trimming removed 5 bases at V and 5 bases at J, with 11 bases between. The clonotype was recovered from a woman younger than 35 in good health. The sequencing input was blood. J is TRBJ2-3 and V is TRBV12-3 or TRBV12-4; D is perhaps TRBD2 (6 bases). For the CDR3, the DNA is TGTGCCAGCAGTGGCGACGGGGGAGATACGCAGTATTTT. Protein product: CASSGDGGDTQYF.